Below, 15 T cell receptor beta chains from the same sample are listed, as sequenced in a study of blood T cell repertoires in COVID-19. Assay used: immunoSEQ multiplex PCR; TCRdb lists only in-frame clones, some missing. The sample includes around 230,000 clones, roughly four fifths seen only once; the top ten take 2% to 3%. Sequencing was done on a sample of peripheral blood. Source of these receptors: a woman aged 40 to 50 with active or convalescent COVID-19.

The chain joins TRBV4-3 to TRBJ1-2, with 10 bases lining up with TRBD1. CDR3 length: 16 residues. Germline V gene sequence: CDR1 LGHNA, CDR2 YSLEER. V gave up 4 bases and J gave up 6 bases; unmatched junction bases: 11. The CDR3 sequence: CASSRSGTGELNGYTF. CDR3 sequence (DNA): TGCGCCAGCAGCCGATCCGGGACAGGGGAATTAAATGGCTACACCTTC.

The chain uses TRBV6-6 and TRBJ1-1; D unclear. Germline V CDR1 and CDR2: MNHNY, SVGAGI (reference sequence). This CDR3 spans 13 amino acids. V was pared by 6 bases and J by 0 bases, with 8 bases between. CDR3 sequence reads: CASRWQVNTEAFF. DNA of the CDR3: TGTGCCAGCAGGTGGCAGGTGAACACTGAAGCTTTCTTT.

Only a few counts were recorded for this clone. The chain uses TRBV12-3 or TRBV12-4 and TRBJ1-2; 8 bases align to TRBD1. This CDR3 contains 12 residues. Trimming cost V 7 bases and J 8 bases; bases outside gene matches: 6. The CDR3 DNA reads TGTGCCAGCACCCGGACAGGGCTAGGCTACACCTTC. Translated, it gives CASTRTGLGYTF.

Points on this clone: The identical CDR3 is also encoded by other nucleotide sequences in the sample. The rearrangement uses TRBV5-1 and TRBJ1-1; no firm D call. Germline assignment: CDR1 SGHRS and CDR2 YFSETQ. V lost 1 base and J lost 1, with 8 bases in between. This CDR3 is built from 14 residues. In nucleotides, the CDR3 is TGCGCCAGCAGCTTGATAACGGGGAACACTGAAGCTTTCTTT. Protein sequence: CASSLITGNTEAFF.

The CDR3: CASSDRNYGYTF. For the CDR3, the DNA is TGTGCCAGTTCCGACAGGAACTATGGCTACACCTTC. V and J are TRBV19 and TRBJ1-2, with a weak D call TRBD1 (6 bases). Germline CDR1 and CDR2: LNHDA and SQIVND (reference sequence). V was shortened by 8 bases and J by 2 bases, with 9 bases between the two germline ends. The CDR3 totals 12 residues.

The chain couples TRBV3-1 (or the pseudogene TRBV3-2) to TRBJ2-1, with TRBD2 matching 10 bases. The germline gives CDR1 LGHDT, CDR2 YNNKEL (reference sequence). CDR3 size: 16 residues. V lost 1 base, J lost 3 bases, and 3 bases stayed unmatched. The CDR3 region is CASSQVPSGGYNEQFF. CDR3 in DNA: TGTGCCAGCAGCCAAGTCCCTAGCGGGGGCTACAATGAGCAGTTCTTC.

This rearrangement joins TRBV29-1 to TRBJ1-2, with 7 bases identical to TRBD1. V lost 5 bases and J lost 2; bases outside the gene matches: 5. Per germline, CDR1 SQVTM and CDR2 ANQGSEA. This CDR3 is 13 amino acids long. The CDR3 spells CSVLLQGNYGYTF. The CDR3 DNA reads TGCAGCGTTCTCCTACAGGGGAACTATGGCTACACCTTC.

V and J are TRBV10-3 and TRBJ1-2; 12 positions agree with TRBD1. Looked up from germline, CDR1 is ENHRY and CDR2 is SYGVKD. Trimming cost V 8 bases and J 3 bases; bases outside gene matches: 10. CDR3 size: 16 residues. CDR3 loop: CAIRGAGTGGDYGYTF. The CDR3 coding sequence is TGTGCCATCCGAGGTGCCGGGACAGGGGGCGACTATGGCTACACCTTC.

This chain links TRBV10-3 with TRBJ2-7; D is possibly TRBD1 (5 bases). V was clipped by 0 bases and J by 2 bases, with 11 bases between them. The CDR3 runs 15 residues. The germline gives CDR1 ENHRY, CDR2 SYGVKD. CDR3 nucleotides: TGTGCCATCAGTGAGTCGGTGACAGTAACCTACGAGCAGTACTTC. This encodes CAISESVTVTYEQYF.

The J gene is TRBJ2-7, the V gene TRBV4-3; tentatively, D is TRBD1 (6 bases). Trimming took off 0 bases at V and 2 bases at J, with 14 bases between the two ends. CDR1 LGHNA and CDR2 YSLEER come from the germline V gene. CDR3 length: 16 amino acids. In DNA, the CDR3 is TGCGCCAGCAGCCAAGATTATCAGGGGATTACCTACGAGCAGTACTTC. As protein: CASSQDYQGITYEQYF.

The table lists this clone with a count of one. V usage is TRBV6-5 and J usage is TRBJ2-2, with TRBD1 identical over 8 bases. The V gene's germline CDR1 is MNHEY and CDR2 SVGAGI. The CDR3 is 14 amino acids. Trimming removed 6 bases from V and 4 bases from J; junction bases left unmatched: 4. The CDR3 sequence: CASRGDRLTGELFF. CDR3 in DNA: TGTGCCAGCAGGGGGGACAGGCTCACCGGGGAGCTGTTTTTT.

This rearrangement joins TRBV11-3 to TRBJ2-3; D is unresolved. The germline V gene has CDR1 SGHNT and CDR2 YENEEA. Trimming left V 0 bases short and J 4 bases short, with 8 bases between. The CDR3 totals 14 residues. For the CDR3, the DNA is TGTGCCAGCAGCTTAGATCGTCAGTCAGATACGCAGTATTTT. Translated: CASSLDRQSDTQYF.

The chain couples TRBV16 to TRBJ1-4; D unresolved. V lost 4 bases and J lost 5, with 20 bases in between. This CDR3 contains 17 residues. CDR1 and CDR2 (germline): KGHSY, FQNENV. The DNA of the CDR3 is TGTGCCAGCAGCCCGTCCGCAGAACAGTATTACAATGAAAAACTGTTTTTT. This sequence encodes CASSPSAEQYYNEKLFF.

Regarding this clone: With a much larger clone just one base away, this may be a read error. This chain joins TRBV7-9 and TRBJ2-1; no definite D call. The CDR3 has 11 amino acids. Germline-derived CDR1 and CDR2 are SEHNR and FQNEAQ (reference sequence). Trimming pared 2 bases from V and 7 bases from J, leaving 3 bases between. For the CDR3, the DNA is TGTGCCAGCAGCTTATCAAATGAGCAGTTCTTC. Its translation is CASSLSNEQFF.

This chain connects TRBV6-6 to TRBJ1-1; a possible D gene is TRBD1 (6 bases). Germline V gene lookup returns CDR1 MNHNY and CDR2 SVGAGI (reference sequence). V was clipped by 2 bases and J by 5 bases, with 12 bases between them. CDR3 length equals 14 residues. The CDR3 sequence is CASSYPGGSTEAFF. DNA for the CDR3: TGTGCCAGCAGTTACCCGGGGGGCTCTACTGAAGCTTTCTTT.